This TCR beta chain comes out of a study of blood T cell repertoires in COVID-19. Study-wide context: Researchers got acute and convalescent COVID-19 samples from the United States, Italy and Spain. From T cells, B-cell-depleted T cells, or PBMCs came the material, which was cDNA or gDNA.

Germline loops: CDR1 MDHEN, CDR2 SYDVKM. Between the trimmed V and J ends, which lost 3 bases and 7 bases, there was a span of 22 bases. This CDR3 is 18 amino acids long. Original methodology: The authors estimated nucleated cell counts from reference gene primer amplification. Sequencing was performed with immunoSEQ multiplex PCR; in TCRdb, only in-frame clones are kept and a portion is missing. The DNA gave D and trimming, while V, J and clone size come from that table. The sample has over 95,000 clones, approximately 85% seen once. The sample taken for sequencing was peripheral blood. The receptor's source is a woman of 80 years or more with active or convalescent COVID-19. The chain links TRBV28 to TRBJ1-6, with D uncertain. The CDR3 DNA is TGTGCCAGCAGTTTTTCCCTTAACTGGGAGGGAGGGAATTCACCCCTCCACTTT. Translated, it gives CASSFSLNWEGGNSPLHF.